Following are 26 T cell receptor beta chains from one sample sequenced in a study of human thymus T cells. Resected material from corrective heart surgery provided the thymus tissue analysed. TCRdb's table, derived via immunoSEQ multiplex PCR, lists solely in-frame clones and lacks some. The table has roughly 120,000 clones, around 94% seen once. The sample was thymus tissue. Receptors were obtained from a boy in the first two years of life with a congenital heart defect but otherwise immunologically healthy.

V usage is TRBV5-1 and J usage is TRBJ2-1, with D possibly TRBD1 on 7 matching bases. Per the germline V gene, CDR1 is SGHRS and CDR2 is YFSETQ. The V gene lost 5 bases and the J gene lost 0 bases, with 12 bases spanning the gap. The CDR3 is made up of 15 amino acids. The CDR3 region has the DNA TGCGCCAGCAGGTGGAGGGACAGCTCCTACAATGAGCAGTTCTTC. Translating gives CASRWRDSSYNEQFF.

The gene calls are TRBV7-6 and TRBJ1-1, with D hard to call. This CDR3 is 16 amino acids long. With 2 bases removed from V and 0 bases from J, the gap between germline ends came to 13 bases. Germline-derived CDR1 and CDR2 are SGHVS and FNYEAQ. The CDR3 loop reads CASSLSGSRLNTEAFF. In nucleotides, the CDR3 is TGTGCCAGCAGCTTAAGTGGCAGCAGACTGAACACTGAAGCTTTCTTT.

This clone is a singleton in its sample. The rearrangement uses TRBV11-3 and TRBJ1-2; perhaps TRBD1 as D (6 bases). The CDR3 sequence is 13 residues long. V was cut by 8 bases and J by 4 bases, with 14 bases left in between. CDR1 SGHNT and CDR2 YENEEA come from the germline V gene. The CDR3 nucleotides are TGTGCCAGCGCCGTCGGGGGCAGCTATGGCTACACCTTC. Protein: CASAVGGSYGYTF.

This CDR3 reads CATSRGDLESENIQYF. The DNA for the CDR3 is TGTGCCACCAGCAGGGGTGACTTAGAGTCGGAAAACATTCAGTACTTC. The chain employs TRBV15 and TRBJ2-4; D is ambiguous. Trimming removed 3 bases at V and 5 bases at J, with 17 bases between. The CDR3 spans 16 residues. Germline V gene lookup returns CDR1 LNHNV and CDR2 YYDKDF (reference sequence).

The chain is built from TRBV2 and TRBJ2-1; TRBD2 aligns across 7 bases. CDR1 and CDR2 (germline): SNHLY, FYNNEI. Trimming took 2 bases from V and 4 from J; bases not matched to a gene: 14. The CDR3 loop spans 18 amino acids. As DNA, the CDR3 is TGTGCCAGCAGTGAACATGCTAGCGGCCTCTGGGAGTACAATGAGCAGTTCTTC. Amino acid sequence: CASSEHASGLWEYNEQFF.

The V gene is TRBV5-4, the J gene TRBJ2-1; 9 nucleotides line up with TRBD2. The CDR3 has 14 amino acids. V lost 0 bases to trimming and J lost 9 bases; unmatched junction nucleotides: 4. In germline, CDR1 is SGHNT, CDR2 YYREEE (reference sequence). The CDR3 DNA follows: TGTGCCAGCAGCTTGGTGGCGGGGGGGCGTGAGCAGTTCTTC. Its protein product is CASSLVAGGREQFF. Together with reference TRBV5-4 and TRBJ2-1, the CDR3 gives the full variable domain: ETGVTQSPTHLIKTRGQQVTLRCSSQSGHNTVSWYQQALGQGPQFIFQYYREEENGRGNFPPRFSGLQFPNYSSELNVNALELDDSALYLCASSLVAGGREQFFGPGTRLTVL.

Written as DNA, the CDR3 is TGTGCCAGCAGCCCTGACAGGGGGCTCTACAATGAGCAGTTCTTC. It translates to CASSPDRGLYNEQFF. This chain joins TRBV6-5 and TRBJ2-1, with 10 bases fitting TRBD1. This CDR3 is 15 amino acids long. The junction had 5 bases not matched to a gene; V was cut back by 6 bases and J by 3 bases. CDR1 is MNHEY and CDR2 is SVGAGI in the germline V gene.

CDR3 in DNA: TGTGCCAGTAGTCCAATCCCCGGGACAGACGGCGGCTACACCTTC. This gives the protein CASSPIPGTDGGYTF. This chain uses TRBV19 with TRBJ1-2; 7 bases align to TRBD1. Trimming at V came to 5 bases and at J to 8 bases, leaving 14 bases not matched to a gene. CDR1 and CDR2 (germline): LNHDA, SQIVND (reference sequence). The CDR3 has 15 residues.

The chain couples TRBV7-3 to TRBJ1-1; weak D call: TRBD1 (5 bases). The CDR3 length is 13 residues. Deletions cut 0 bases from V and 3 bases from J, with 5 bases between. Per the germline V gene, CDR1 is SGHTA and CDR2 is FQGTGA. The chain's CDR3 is CASSLTGDTEAFF. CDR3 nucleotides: TGTGCCAGCAGCTTAACAGGGGACACTGAAGCTTTCTTT.

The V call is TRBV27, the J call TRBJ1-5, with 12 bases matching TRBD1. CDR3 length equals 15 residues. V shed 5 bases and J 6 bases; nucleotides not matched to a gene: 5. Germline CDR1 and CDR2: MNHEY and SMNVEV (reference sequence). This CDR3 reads CASSPGTGGGQPQHF. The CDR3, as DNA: TGTGCCAGCAGTCCGGGGACAGGGGGCGGTCAGCCCCAGCATTTT.

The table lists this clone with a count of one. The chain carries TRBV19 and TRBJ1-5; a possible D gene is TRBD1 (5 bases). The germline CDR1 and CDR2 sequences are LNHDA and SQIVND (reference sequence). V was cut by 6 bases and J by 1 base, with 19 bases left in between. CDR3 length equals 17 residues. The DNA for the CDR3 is TGTGCCAGTAGCTCGCCTAGGGGCAGGAGGAGCAATCAGCCCCAGCATTTT. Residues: CASSSPRGRRSNQPQHF.

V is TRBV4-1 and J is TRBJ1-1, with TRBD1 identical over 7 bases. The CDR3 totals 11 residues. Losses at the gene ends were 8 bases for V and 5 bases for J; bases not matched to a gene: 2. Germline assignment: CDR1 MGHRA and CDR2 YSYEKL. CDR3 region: CASARGTEAFF. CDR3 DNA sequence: TGCGCCAGCGCCAGGGGGACTGAAGCTTTCTTT.

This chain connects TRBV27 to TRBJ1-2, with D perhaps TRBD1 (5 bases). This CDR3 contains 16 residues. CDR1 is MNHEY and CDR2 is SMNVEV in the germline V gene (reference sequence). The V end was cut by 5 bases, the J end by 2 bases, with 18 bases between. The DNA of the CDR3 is TGTGCCAGCAGTCCGTTGGGGGTTCCCGTGAACTATGGCTACACCTTC. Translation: CASSPLGVPVNYGYTF.

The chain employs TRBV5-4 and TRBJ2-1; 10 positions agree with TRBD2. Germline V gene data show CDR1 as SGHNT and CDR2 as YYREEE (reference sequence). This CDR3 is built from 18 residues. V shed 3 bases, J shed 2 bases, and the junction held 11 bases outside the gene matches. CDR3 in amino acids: CASSWGLAGAYPYNEQFF. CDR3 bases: TGTGCCAGCAGCTGGGGTCTAGCGGGGGCCTACCCCTACAATGAGCAGTTCTTC.

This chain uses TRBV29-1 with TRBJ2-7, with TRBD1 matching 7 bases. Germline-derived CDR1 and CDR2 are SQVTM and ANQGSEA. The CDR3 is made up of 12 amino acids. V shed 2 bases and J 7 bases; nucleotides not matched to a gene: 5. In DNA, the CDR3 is TGCAGCGTTGAAAAACAGGGGAAGGAGCAGTACTTC. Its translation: CSVEKQGKEQYF.

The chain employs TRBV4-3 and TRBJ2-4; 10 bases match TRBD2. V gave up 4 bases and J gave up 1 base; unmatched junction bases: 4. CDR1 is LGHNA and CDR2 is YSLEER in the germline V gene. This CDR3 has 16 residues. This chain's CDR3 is CASSPRTSGAKNIQYF. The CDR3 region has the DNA TGCGCCAGCAGCCCCCGGACTAGCGGTGCCAAAAACATTCAGTACTTC.

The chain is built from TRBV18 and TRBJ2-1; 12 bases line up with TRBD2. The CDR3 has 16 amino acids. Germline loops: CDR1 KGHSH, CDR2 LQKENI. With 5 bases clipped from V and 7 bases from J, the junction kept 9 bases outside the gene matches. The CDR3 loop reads CASSTALAGGLNEQFF. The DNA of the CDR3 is TGTGCCAGCTCAACGGCGCTAGCGGGGGGGTTAAATGAGCAGTTCTTC.

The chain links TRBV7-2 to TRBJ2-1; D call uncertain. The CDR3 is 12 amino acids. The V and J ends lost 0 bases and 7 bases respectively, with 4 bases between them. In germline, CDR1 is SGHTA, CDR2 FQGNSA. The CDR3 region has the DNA TGTGCCAGCAGCTTAGCACCGAATGAGCAGTTCTTC. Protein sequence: CASSLAPNEQFF.

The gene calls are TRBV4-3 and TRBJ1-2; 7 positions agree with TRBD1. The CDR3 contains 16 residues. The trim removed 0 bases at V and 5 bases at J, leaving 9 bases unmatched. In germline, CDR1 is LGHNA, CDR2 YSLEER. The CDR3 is CASSQEYNGQAYGYTF. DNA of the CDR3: TGCGCCAGCAGCCAAGAGTATAACGGACAGGCTTATGGCTACACCTTC.

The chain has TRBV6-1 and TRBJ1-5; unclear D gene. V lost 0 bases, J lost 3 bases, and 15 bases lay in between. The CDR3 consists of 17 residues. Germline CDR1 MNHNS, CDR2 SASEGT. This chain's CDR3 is CASSEAYYTRSNQPQHF. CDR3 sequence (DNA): TGTGCCAGCAGTGAAGCTTATTACACCAGGTCCAATCAGCCCCAGCATTTT.

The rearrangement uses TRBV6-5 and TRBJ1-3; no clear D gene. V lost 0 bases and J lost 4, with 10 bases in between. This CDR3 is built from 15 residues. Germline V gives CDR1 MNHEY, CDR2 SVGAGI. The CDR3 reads CASSYSRSRGNTIYF. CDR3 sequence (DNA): TGTGCCAGCAGTTACTCGAGGTCGCGAGGAAACACCATATATTTT.

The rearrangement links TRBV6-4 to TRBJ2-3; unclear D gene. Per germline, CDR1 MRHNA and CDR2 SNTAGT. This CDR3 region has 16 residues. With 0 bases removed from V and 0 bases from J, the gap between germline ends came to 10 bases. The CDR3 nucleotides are TGTGCCAGCAGTGACTCGCCAGGATCTAGCACAGATACGCAGTATTTT. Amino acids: CASSDSPGSSTDTQYF.

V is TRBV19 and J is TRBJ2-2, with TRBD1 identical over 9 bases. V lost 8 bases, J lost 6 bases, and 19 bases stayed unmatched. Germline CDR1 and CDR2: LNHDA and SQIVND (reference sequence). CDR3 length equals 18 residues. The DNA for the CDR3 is TGTGCCAGTTCGCGGGGACAGGGTAGGGTTAGGGAGTCCGGGGAGCTGTTTTTT. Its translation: CASSRGQGRVRESGELFF.

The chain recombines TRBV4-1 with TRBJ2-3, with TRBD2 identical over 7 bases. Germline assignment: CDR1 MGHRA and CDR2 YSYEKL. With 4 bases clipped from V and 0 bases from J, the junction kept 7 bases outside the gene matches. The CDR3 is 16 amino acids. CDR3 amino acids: CASSRGSGVSTDTQYF. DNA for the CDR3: TGCGCCAGCAGCCGGGGGAGCGGGGTAAGCACAGATACGCAGTATTTT.

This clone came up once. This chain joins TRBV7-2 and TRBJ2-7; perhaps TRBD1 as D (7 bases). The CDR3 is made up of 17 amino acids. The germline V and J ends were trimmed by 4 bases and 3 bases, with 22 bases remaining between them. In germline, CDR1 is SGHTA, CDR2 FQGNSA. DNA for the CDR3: TGTGCCAGCAGCTGGGGAGGAGGGGGCATGATTCTCTACGAGCAGTACTTC. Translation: CASSWGGGGMILYEQYF.

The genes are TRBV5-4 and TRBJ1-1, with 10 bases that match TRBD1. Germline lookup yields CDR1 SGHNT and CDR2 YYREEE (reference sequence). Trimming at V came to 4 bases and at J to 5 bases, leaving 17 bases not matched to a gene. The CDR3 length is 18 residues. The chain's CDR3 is CASSGHWPRTGGGTEAFF. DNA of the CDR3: TGTGCCAGCAGCGGCCATTGGCCCCGGACAGGGGGAGGAACTGAAGCTTTCTTT.